This T cell receptor beta chain was sequenced during a study of beta chain features in type 1 diabetes. About this clone itself: The antigen is not known.

This CDR3 comprises 14 residues. Germline values: CDR1 GTSNPN, CDR2 SVGIG (reference sequence). V was clipped by 3 bases and J by 1 base, with 12 bases between them. The study reverse transcribed the entire isolated RNA, so it sequenced expressed TCRB transcripts. The method was immunoSEQ multiplex PCR; TCRdb's version includes in-frame clones alone and lacks a portion of them. The top ten clones hold about 0.044% of a sample with 350,000 or so clones, less than 20% of them seen once. Notes on the study in general: Among type 1 diabetes patients, VDJ junctions had fewer insertions and more deletions.

The chain uses TRBV30 and TRBJ2-5, with a tentative D call TRBD1 (5 bases). Sequencing input: naive CD4+ T cells from blood. The source of this sequence is a young woman in good health. The CDR3 sequence is CAWRARTIQETQYF. CDR3 nucleotide sequence: TGTGCCTGGAGGGCACGGACAATCCAAGAGACCCAGTACTTC.